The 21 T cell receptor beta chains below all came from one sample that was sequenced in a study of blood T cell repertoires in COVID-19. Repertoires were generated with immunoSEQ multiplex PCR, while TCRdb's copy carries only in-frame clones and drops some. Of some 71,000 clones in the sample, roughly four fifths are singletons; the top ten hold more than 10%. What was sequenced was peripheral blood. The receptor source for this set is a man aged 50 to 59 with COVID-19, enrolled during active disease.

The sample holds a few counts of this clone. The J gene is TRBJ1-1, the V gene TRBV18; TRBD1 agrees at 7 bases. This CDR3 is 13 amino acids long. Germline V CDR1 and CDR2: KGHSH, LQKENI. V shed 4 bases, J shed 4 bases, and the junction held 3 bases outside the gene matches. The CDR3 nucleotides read TGTGCCAGCTCACTGGACAGGCCCACTGAAGCTTTCTTT. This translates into CASSLDRPTEAFF.

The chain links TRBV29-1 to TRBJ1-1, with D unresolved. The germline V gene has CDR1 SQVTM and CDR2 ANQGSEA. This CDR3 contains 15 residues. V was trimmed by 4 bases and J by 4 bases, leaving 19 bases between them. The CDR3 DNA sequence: TGCAGCGTTGGGGTATCCGAGGGTTGGGGCACTGAAGCTTTCTTT. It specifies CSVGVSEGWGTEAFF. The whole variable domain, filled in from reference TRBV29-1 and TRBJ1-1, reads SAVISQKPSRDICQRGTSLTIQCQVDSQVTMMFWYRQQPGQSLTLIATANQGSEATYESGFVIDKFPISRPNLTFSTLTVSNMSPEDSSIYLCSVGVSEGWGTEAFFGQGTRLTVV.

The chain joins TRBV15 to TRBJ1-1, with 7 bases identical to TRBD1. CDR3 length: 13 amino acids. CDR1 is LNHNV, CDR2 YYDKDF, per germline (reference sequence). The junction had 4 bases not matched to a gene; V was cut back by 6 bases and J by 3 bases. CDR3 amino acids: CATREGQHTEAFF. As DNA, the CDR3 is TGTGCCACCAGAGAGGGACAGCACACTGAAGCTTTCTTT.

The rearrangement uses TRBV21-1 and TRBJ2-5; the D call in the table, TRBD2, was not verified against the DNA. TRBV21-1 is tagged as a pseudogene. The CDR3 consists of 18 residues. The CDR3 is CASSKSSVAGGLQETQYF. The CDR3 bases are TGTGCCAGCAGCAAATCGTCGGTAGCGGGGGGATTACAAGAGACCCAGTACTTC.

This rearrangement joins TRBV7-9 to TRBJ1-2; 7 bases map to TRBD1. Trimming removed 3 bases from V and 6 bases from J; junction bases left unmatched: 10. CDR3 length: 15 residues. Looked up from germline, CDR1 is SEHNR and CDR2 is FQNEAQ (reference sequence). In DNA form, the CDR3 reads TGTGCCAGCAGCTTGGGACAGCTCCAGGGGGATGGCTACACCTTC. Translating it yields CASSLGQLQGDGYTF. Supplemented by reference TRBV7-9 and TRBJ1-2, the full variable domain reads DTGVSQNPRHKITKRGQNVTFRCDPISEHNRLYWYRQTLGQGPEFLTYFQNEAQLEKSRLLSDRFSAERPKGSFSTLEIQRTEQGDSAMYLCASSLGQLQGDGYTFGSGTRLTVV.

Here the CDR3 DNA reads TGTGCCAGCTCACCAGGCGAGGGCGAAAAACTGTTTTTT. This gives the protein CASSPGEGEKLFF. The chain uses TRBV18 and TRBJ1-4; D is ambiguous. This CDR3 is 13 amino acids long. The germline V gene has CDR1 KGHSH and CDR2 LQKENI. Trimming shortened V by 2 bases and J by 8 bases, and 9 bases separated the two germline ends.

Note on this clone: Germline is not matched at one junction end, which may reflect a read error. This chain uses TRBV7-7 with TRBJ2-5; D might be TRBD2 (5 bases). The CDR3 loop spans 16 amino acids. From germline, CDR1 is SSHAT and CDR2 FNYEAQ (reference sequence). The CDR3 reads CASSPDLQTGQETQYF. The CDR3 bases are TGTGCTAGCAGCCCTGACCTCCAAACGGGGCAAGAGACCCAGTACTTC.

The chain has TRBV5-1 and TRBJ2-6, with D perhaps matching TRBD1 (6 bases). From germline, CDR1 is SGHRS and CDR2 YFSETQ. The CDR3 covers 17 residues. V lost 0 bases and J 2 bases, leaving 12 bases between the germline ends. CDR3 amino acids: CASSLEVGGAGANVLTF. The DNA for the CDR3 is TGCGCCAGCAGCTTGGAAGTTGGGGGCGCTGGGGCCAACGTCCTGACTTTC.

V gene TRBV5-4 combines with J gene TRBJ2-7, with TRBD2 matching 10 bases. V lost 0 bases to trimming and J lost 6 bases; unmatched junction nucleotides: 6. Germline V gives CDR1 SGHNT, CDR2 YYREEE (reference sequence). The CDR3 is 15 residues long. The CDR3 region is CASSLAGTSESEQYF. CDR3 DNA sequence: TGTGCCAGCAGCTTGGCCGGGACTAGCGAGTCCGAGCAGTACTTC.

The chain's CDR3 is CASSLVTQYF. The CDR3 nucleotides are TGTGCCAGCAGTTTAGTAACCCAGTACTTC. The chain links TRBV27 to TRBJ2-5; no reliable D call. V was pared by 2 bases and J by 8 bases, with 3 bases between. CDR1 and CDR2 from the germline V gene are MNHEY and SMNVEV (reference sequence). The CDR3 totals 10 residues.

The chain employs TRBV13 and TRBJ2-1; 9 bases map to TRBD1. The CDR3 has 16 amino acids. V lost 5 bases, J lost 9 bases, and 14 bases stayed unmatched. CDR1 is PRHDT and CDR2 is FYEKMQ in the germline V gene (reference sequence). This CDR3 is CASSAKSGTGTSEQFF. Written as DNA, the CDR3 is TGTGCCAGCAGCGCCAAGTCCGGGACAGGGACGTCTGAGCAGTTCTTC.

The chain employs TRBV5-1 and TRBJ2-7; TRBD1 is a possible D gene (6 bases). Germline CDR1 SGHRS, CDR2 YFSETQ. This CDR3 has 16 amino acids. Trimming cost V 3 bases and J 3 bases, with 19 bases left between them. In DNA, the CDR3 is TGCGCCAGCAGCTACACATCTGGACAGTTCGGCTACGAGCAGTACTTC. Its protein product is CASSYTSGQFGYEQYF.

This CDR3 is CASSQTGPPKGTQYF. CDR3 nucleotide sequence: TGTGCCAGCAGTCAGACAGGGCCTCCTAAGGGGACCCAGTACTTC. The chain couples TRBV7-6 to TRBJ2-5, with 7 bases matching TRBD1. The ends lost 6 bases at V and 7 bases at J; junction bases unmatched: 14. The CDR3 has 15 amino acids. Germline V gene sequence: CDR1 SGHVS, CDR2 FNYEAQ.

In nucleotides, the CDR3 is TGTGCCAGCAGTACCCGGGACACGAGCACAGATACGCAGTATTTT. Amino acids: CASSTRDTSTDTQYF. The chain employs TRBV6-5 and TRBJ2-3; possibly TRBD1 for D (6 bases). Trimming removed 5 bases from V and 0 bases from J, with 12 bases in between. Germline V CDR1 and CDR2: MNHEY, SVGAGI. The CDR3 runs to 15 residues.

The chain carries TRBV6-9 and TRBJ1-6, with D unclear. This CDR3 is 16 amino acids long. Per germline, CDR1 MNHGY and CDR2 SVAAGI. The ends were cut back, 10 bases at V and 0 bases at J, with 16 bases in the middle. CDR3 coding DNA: TGTGCCACCCTAAGATTAGGGAGCTCCTATAATTCACCCCTCCACTTT. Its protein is CATLRLGSSYNSPLHF.

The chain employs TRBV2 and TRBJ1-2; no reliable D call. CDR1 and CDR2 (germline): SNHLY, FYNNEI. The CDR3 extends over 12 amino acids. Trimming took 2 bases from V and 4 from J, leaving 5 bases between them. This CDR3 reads CASSENGYGYTF. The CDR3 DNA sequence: TGTGCCAGCAGTGAAAACGGCTATGGCTACACCTTC.

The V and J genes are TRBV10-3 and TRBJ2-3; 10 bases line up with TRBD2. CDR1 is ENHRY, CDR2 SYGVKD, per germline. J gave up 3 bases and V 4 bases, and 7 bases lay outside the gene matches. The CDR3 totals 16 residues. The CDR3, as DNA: TGTGCCATCAGTGGGTCCAGCGGGGGGGCGACAGATACGCAGTATTTT. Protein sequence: CAISGSSGGATDTQYF.

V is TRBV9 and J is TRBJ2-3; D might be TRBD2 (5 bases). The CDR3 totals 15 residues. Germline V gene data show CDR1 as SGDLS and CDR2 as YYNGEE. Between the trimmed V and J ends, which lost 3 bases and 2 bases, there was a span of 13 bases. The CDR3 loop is CASSDEGRFTDTQYF. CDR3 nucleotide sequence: TGTGCCAGCAGCGACGAGGGTCGTTTCACAGATACGCAGTATTTT.

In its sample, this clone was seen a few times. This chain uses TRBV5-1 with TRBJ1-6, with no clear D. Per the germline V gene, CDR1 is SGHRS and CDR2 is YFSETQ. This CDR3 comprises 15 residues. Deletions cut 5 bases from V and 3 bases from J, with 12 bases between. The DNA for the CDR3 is TGCGCCAGCAGTACGACGGAGAACTATAATTCACCCCTCCACTTT. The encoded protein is CASSTTENYNSPLHF.

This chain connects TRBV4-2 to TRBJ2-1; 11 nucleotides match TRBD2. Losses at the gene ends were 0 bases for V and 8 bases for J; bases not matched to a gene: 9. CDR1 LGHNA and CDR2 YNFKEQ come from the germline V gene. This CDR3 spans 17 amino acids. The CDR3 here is CASSQDLLAGGRYEQFF. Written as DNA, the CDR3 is TGTGCCAGCAGCCAAGATCTGCTAGCGGGGGGAAGGTATGAGCAGTTCTTC.

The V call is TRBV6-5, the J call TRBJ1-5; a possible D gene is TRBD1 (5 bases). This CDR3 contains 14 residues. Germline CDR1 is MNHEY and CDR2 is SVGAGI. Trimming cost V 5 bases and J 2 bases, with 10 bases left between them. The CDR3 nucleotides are TGTGCCAGCAGTCCCGGGGGGGGCAATCAGCCCCAGCATTTT. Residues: CASSPGGGNQPQHF.